This TCR beta chain is from a study of CD8+CD57+ T cells in acquired aplastic anemia. Researchers used genomic DNA as the template to profile TCR beta VDJ and CDR3. TCRdb ran MiXCR on the reads and lists one entry per CDR3 protein. The profile covers roughly 130,000 distinct CDR3 sequences, with over 45% appearing a single time and around 2.3% taken by the ten largest. This CDR3 has 14 residues. Germline assignment: CDR1 SGHRS and CDR2 YFSETQ. Trimming left V 1 base short and J 6 bases short, with 10 bases between. Specimen: sorted CD4+, CD8+, or CD8+CD57+ T cells (not recorded which) from PBMCs. The TCR originated in a human donor in good health, serving as a control. This chain links TRBV5-1 with TRBJ2-2, with D unclear. As DNA, the CDR3 is TGCGCCAGCAGCTTGTCGGAGAGCGCCGGGGAGCTGTTTTTT. Its protein is CASSLSESAGELFF.